This paragraph covers one TCR beta chain sequence. This sample was taken from a study of T cells after posttransplantation cyclophosphamide. Measured with immunoSEQ multiplex PCR; TCRdb has only the in-frame clones, and not every one. The table lists some 17,000 clones, about 91% of them singletons, with roughly 0.58% in the top ten. V was trimmed by 8 bases and J by 1 base, leaving 8 bases between them. The length of the CDR3 is 13 residues. CDR1 is MNHEY, CDR2 SVGAGI, per germline. A marrow graft followed busulfan-fludarabine conditioning, with cyclophosphamide on days +3 and +4. The chain has TRBV6-5 and TRBJ2-2, with D unresolved. The sequence derives from a male patient between 55 and 70 years old who received an allogeneic stem cell transplant from a related donor and was CMV-positive. A subset of T cells may come from the graft donor. The specimen comprised CD4+ T cells sorted from blood, sampled after allogeneic stem cell transplant with posttransplant cyclophosphamide. Here the CDR3 reads CASRRLNTGELFF. The CDR3 DNA reads TGTGCCAGCCGGCGACTGAACACCGGGGAGCTGTTTTTT.